This T cell receptor beta chain came from a study of blood T cells in healthy people across ages. Study-level findings and limits: Per million T cells, TCR beta diversity dropped about linearly as age rose.

Primed by a sample-barcoded 5' primer and a J-beta primer mix, a second PCR proceeded for about 6 to 12 cycles. TCRdb itself ran the 5' RACE reads through MiXCR, one entry per CDR3 protein. Of around 790,000 distinct CDR3 sequences in the sample, more than 40% were seen once. Each donor gave around 9.6 milliliters of peripheral blood. Every sample had a minimum of 6.5 million PBMCs isolated. This clonotype was recorded at least ten times. As yet, its antigen is unknown. Unmatched junction bases numbered 9, after V lost 4 bases and J lost 0 bases. Germline V gene data show CDR1 as SEHNR and CDR2 as FQNEAQ (reference sequence). This CDR3 region has 16 residues.

The sample consisted of blood. The V call is TRBV7-9, the J call TRBJ2-7; 7 bases fit TRBD1. This clonotype was obtained from a man aged 55 to 70 in good health. The CDR3 sequence: CASSSKQGTSSYEQYF. In DNA, the CDR3 is TGTGCCAGCAGCTCAAAACAGGGGACGAGCTCCTACGAGCAGTACTTC. Complete variable domain (other parts from reference TRBV7-9 and TRBJ2-7): DTGVSQNPRHKITKRGQNVTFRCDPISEHNRLYWYRQTLGQGPEFLTYFQNEAQLEKSRLLSDRFSAERPKGSFSTLEIQRTEQGDSAMYLCASSSKQGTSSYEQYFGPGTRLTVT.